This T cell receptor (beta chain) came from a study of low-dose radiotherapy and immunotherapy resistance in tumors. Study information: Fractions of 1 Gy went to Cohort 2 every two weeks, for 13 Gy over 26 weeks. Daily intake of oral aspirin 300 mg by patients lasted four cycles and began on cycle 1 day 1. Every two weeks, the protocol called for intravenous cyclophosphamide at 200 mg/m2. It was given one day before each radiation and immunotherapy administration.

The sample holds many counts of this clonotype. Time point noted: before trial treatment. Every donor was treated with nivolumab, ipilimumab, aspirin, low-dose cyclophosphamide and also low-dose radiotherapy. TRAV- and TRBV-specific primers, spanning alpha and beta chains, primed first-strand cDNA. For amplifying TCRs, the PCR ran for approximately 21 cycles with Phusion, which was used together with a constant-region primer and the adapter on the V primers. TCRdb analysed the reads with MiXCR anew, one entry per CDR3 protein. The data hold tens of thousands of distinct CDR3 sequences, with around 9.2% observed a single time. With 10 bases removed from V and 4 bases from J, the gap between germline ends came to 11 bases. This CDR3 comprises 13 residues.

This receptor was taken from a male donor with prostate cancer. The chain links TRBV12-3 or TRBV12-4 to TRBJ2-6; D unresolved. Sequencing was performed on PBMCs, taken before treatment. The CDR3 coding sequence is TGTGCCATCCAACTAATCGGGGCCAACGTCCTGACTTTC. This encodes CAIQLIGANVLTF.